This TCR beta chain was identified during a study of blood T cell repertoires in COVID-19. Study as a whole: Donors in the United States, Italy and Spain gave samples during acute or convalescent COVID-19. T cells, B-cell-depleted T cells, or PBMCs supplied cDNA or gDNA.

This clone has a handful of counts. The data were produced by immunoSEQ multiplex PCR, yet TCRdb's version contains in-frame clones alone and is incomplete. The sample has some 200,000 clones, approximately 84% seen once. J lost 3 bases, V lost 5 bases, and 4 bases had no gene match. This CDR3 region has 14 residues. The germline V gene encodes CDR1 SEHNR and CDR2 FQNEAQ (reference sequence). The material sequenced was peripheral blood. This sequence joins TRBV7-9 and TRBJ2-3; TRBD2 aligns across 8 bases. This receptor was obtained from a human donor with acute or convalescent COVID-19. The donor label of this sample is uncertain. CDR3 amino acids: CASSAGGATDTQYF. The CDR3 DNA reads TGTGCCAGCAGCGCCGGGGGGGCAACAGATACGCAGTATTTT.